This is a list of T cell receptor beta chains from one sample in a study of regulatory T cells in long-lasting Graves disease. TCRdb re-called the multiplex PCR reads through MiXCR, storing one row per CDR3 protein. There are around 430,000 distinct CDR3 sequences in the sample; roughly 22% occur only once, and about an eighth lies in the top ten. The material sequenced was peripheral blood mononuclear cells (PBMCs), taken when the disease was refractory, from a patient treated with antithyroid drugs. The receptors were sampled from a female donor with Graves disease. The CDR3 runs from the conserved cysteine through the conserved F or W. D genes are given only for firm matches. Expanded clones are given a class, and other clones once, few, many or no size at all.

>-|-|TRBV12-3/TRBV12-4|15|TRBJ1-2
CASSFLPGSGYGHTF
TGTGCCAGCAGTTTTCTCCCGGGATCTGGTTATGGCCACACCTTC
>-|-|TRBV20-1|13|TRBJ1-1
CSALNPGNHEAFF
TGCAGTGCTTTAAACCCCGGGAACCATGAAGCTTTCTTT
>many|-|TRBV2|13|TRBJ2-1
CASTERHGSEQFF
TGTGCCAGCACCGAAAGACATGGGAGTGAGCAGTTCTTC
>-|-|TRBV5-1|16|TRBJ2-1
CASSLEGSGGQDEQFF
TGCGCCAGCAGCTTGGAGGGCTCAGGAGGCCAAGATGAGCAGTTCTTC
>-|TRBD1|TRBV3-1|13|TRBJ1-5
CASSQTGEQPQHF
TGTGCCAGCAGCCAGACAGGGGAGCAGCCCCAGCATTTT
>once|-|TRBV24-1|13|TRBJ1-5
CATSDLGSQPQHF
TGTGCCACCAGTGATTTGGGGAGTCAGCCCCAGCATTTT
>-|-|TRBV19|15|TRBJ2-2
CASSPSGGYTGELFF
TGTGCCAGCAGCCCGTCAGGGGGGTACACCGGGGAGCTGTTTTTT
>-|TRBD1|TRBV10-3|16|TRBJ1-2
CAISESTTGGYYGYTF
TGTGCCATCAGTGAGTCTACGACAGGGGGTTACTATGGCTACACCTTC
>-|-|TRBV20-1|12|TRBJ2-7
CSASGGTGEQYF
TGCAGTGCTAGCGGAGGGACGGGCGAGCAGTACTTC
>-|TRBD1|TRBV6-1|13|TRBJ2-7
CASSLRDRDEQYF
TGTGCCAGCAGTCTCCGGGACAGGGACGAGCAGTACTTC
>few|-|TRBV7-2|16|TRBJ1-3
CASSLLGRSSGNTIYF
TGTGCCAGCAGCTTACTCGGCCGCAGCTCTGGAAACACCATATATTTT
>-|-|TRBV25-1|16|TRBJ1-4
CASSDDVRGRNEKLFF
TGTGCCAGCAGTGACGACGTCAGGGGAAGGAATGAAAAACTGTTTTTT
>-|-|TRBV11-2|13|TRBJ2-5
CASSLERRETQYF
TGTGCCAGCAGCTTAGAGCGGAGGGAGACCCAGTACTTC
>many|-|TRBV11-2|14|TRBJ1-5
CASSPGTPNQPQHF
TGTGCCAGCAGCCCCGGGACACCCAATCAGCCCCAGCATTTT
>-|-|TRBV5-4|17|TRBJ2-6
CASSLLTALSGANVLTF
TGTGCCAGCAGCTTACTAACAGCCCTCTCTGGGGCCAACGTCCTGACTTTC
>many|TRBD1|TRBV30|14|TRBJ1-1
CAWSVPDRDTEAFF
TGTGCCTGGAGTGTACCCGACAGGGACACTGAAGCTTTCTTT
>few|-|TRBV7-9|17|TRBJ2-7
CASSLAKVGGHSYEQYF
TGTGCCAGCAGCTTAGCTAAGGTGGGGGGCCACTCCTACGAGCAGTACTTC
>-|-|TRBV5-5|15|TRBJ1-1
CASSFGLGRQTEAFF
TGTGCCAGCAGCTTTGGTTTAGGGCGTCAGACTGAAGCTTTCTTT